These 5 T cell receptor beta chains were all obtained from the same sample, sequenced in a study of blood T cell repertoires in COVID-19. Clones were sequenced by immunoSEQ multiplex PCR, and TCRdb holds only the in-frame ones, with some missing. In the table there are about 160,000 clones, more than 75% of which are singletons. Material for sequencing was PBMCs or T cells enriched from blood (not recorded which). The source of these receptors is a middle-aged man who had recovered from COVID-19.

V gene TRBV18 combines with J gene TRBJ1-5; 9 bases map to TRBD1. CDR3 length: 16 amino acids. CDR1 is KGHSH and CDR2 is LQKENI in the germline V gene. J was trimmed by 4 bases and V by 1 base; bases with no gene match: 5. CDR3 bases: TGTGCCAGCTCACCACGCCGGGACAGGGCGAATCAGCCCCAGCATTTT. Translating gives CASSPRRDRANQPQHF. Complete variable domain (other parts from reference TRBV18 and TRBJ1-5): NAGVMQNPRHLVRRRGQEARLRCSPMKGHSHVYWYRQLPEEGLKFMVYLQKENIIDESGMPKERFSAEFPKEGPSILRIQQVVRGDSAAYFCASSPRRDRANQPQHFGDGTRLSIL.

This clone was observed a handful of times. The rearrangement joins TRBV21-1 to TRBJ2-7; TRBD1 is the table's D call and was not checked against the DNA. TRBV21-1 represents a pseudogene. The CDR3 runs 16 residues. The CDR3 reads CASSKAGRYSSYEQYV. The CDR3 bases are TGTGCCAGCAGCAAAGCGGGCAGGTATTCCTCCTACGAGCAGTACGTC.

The rearrangement links TRBV13 to TRBJ1-4; D remains unclear. V lost 5 bases, J lost 8 bases, and 21 bases lay in between. The length of the CDR3 is 16 residues. Germline lookup yields CDR1 PRHDT and CDR2 FYEKMQ (reference sequence). The CDR3 DNA reads TGTGCCAGCAGCCAGAAAGGTGTAAGAGCCGGGGAAAAACTGTTTTTT. Its translation: CASSQKGVRAGEKLFF. Filled out from reference TRBV13 and TRBJ1-4, the complete variable domain reads AAGVIQSPRHLIKEKRETATLKCYPIPRHDTVYWYQQGPGQDPQFLISFYEKMQSDKGSIPDRFSAQQFSDYHSELNMSSLELGDSALYFCASSQKGVRAGEKLFFGSGTQLSVL.

This rearrangement joins TRBV7-2 to TRBJ1-5, with a weak D call TRBD1 (6 bases). Between the trimmed V and J ends, which lost 4 bases and 2 bases, there was a span of 9 bases. The CDR3 is made up of 14 amino acids. Germline lookup yields CDR1 SGHTA and CDR2 FQGNSA. CDR3 sequence (DNA): TGTGCCAGCAGCTCCCGGACAGGCAATCAGCCCCAGCATTTT. It specifies CASSSRTGNQPQHF.

This chain joins TRBV2 and TRBJ2-2; D is unresolved. This CDR3 comprises 14 residues. Germline V gene data show CDR1 as SNHLY and CDR2 as FYNNEI. Trimming pared 6 bases from V and 1 base from J, leaving 9 bases between. In nucleotides, the CDR3 is TGTGCCAGCAGCCCCCAGTTGAACACCGGGGAGCTGTTTTTT. Translated, it gives CASSPQLNTGELFF.